Presented here are 12 T cell receptor beta chains from one specimen sequenced in a study of cytotoxic CD8 clonotypes in ibrutinib-treated CLL. Data came from immunoSEQ multiplex PCR; TCRdb stores just in-frame clones and leaves some out. The sample lists some 200,000 clones, about four fifths seen once, with roughly 10% in the top ten. Sequenced material: PBMCs, taken after 12 months of ibrutinib treatment. The receptors originated from a human donor with chronic lymphocytic leukemia.

This clone was observed at least ten times. This chain uses TRBV25-1 with TRBJ1-4; the match to TRBD1 covers 12 bases. V shed 4 bases and J 2 bases; nucleotides not matched to a gene: 2. From germline, CDR1 is MGHDK and CDR2 SYGVNS. The CDR3 extends over 16 amino acids. The CDR3 bases are TGTGCCAGCAGTGGGGGACAGGGGGCGACTAATGAAAAACTGTTTTTT. Protein product: CASSGGQGATNEKLFF. Drawing the rest from reference TRBV25-1 and TRBJ1-4, the complete variable domain is EADIYQTPRYLVIGTGKKITLECSQTMGHDKMYWYQQDPGMELHLIHYSYGVNSTEKGDLSSESTVSRIRTEHFPLTLESARPSHTSQYLCASSGGQGATNEKLFFGSGTQLSVL.

The V call is TRBV7-3, the J call TRBJ2-2; D gene unclear. Trimming took off 5 bases at V and 5 bases at J, with 15 bases between the two ends. This CDR3 comprises 15 residues. The germline CDR1 and CDR2 sequences are SGHTA and FQGTGA. The CDR3 nucleotides are TGTGCCAGCAGCCCAGTCGGCTACTTAACCGGGGAGCTGTTTTTT. Translating it yields CASSPVGYLTGELFF. Full variable domain (missing parts from reference TRBV7-3 and TRBJ2-2): GAGVSQTPSNKVTEKGKYVELRCDPISGHTALYWYRQSLGQGPEFLIYFQGTGAADDSGLPNDRFFAVRPEGSVSTLKIQRTERGDSAVYLCASSPVGYLTGELFFGEGSRLTVL.

The genes are TRBV5-1 and TRBJ2-7; a possible D gene is TRBD1 (5 bases). V dropped 2 bases and J dropped 3 bases, with 12 bases sitting between them. There are 14 residues in the CDR3. The V gene's germline CDR1 is SGHRS and CDR2 YFSETQ. CDR3 sequence: CASSFTGQYYEQYF. DNA for the CDR3: TGCGCCAGCAGCTTTACAGGTCAATACTACGAGCAGTACTTC.

V and J are TRBV5-1 and TRBJ1-2; D ambiguous. Germline-derived CDR1 and CDR2 are SGHRS and YFSETQ. V dropped 4 bases and J dropped 7 bases, with 14 bases sitting between them. The length of the CDR3 is 13 residues. In DNA form, the CDR3 reads TGCGCCAGCAGCCCAACGGCTGGGTCTGGCTACACCTTC. Protein: CASSPTAGSGYTF.

The rearrangement links TRBV4-2 to TRBJ1-6, with TRBD1 identical over 8 bases. Germline assignment: CDR1 LGHNA and CDR2 YNFKEQ. This CDR3 contains 18 residues. V lost 1 base and J lost 7; bases outside the gene matches: 12. CDR3 region: CASSQALIMDRENSPLHF. CDR3 DNA sequence: TGTGCCAGCAGCCAAGCCCTGATAATGGACAGGGAAAATTCACCCCTCCACTTT.

The chain recombines TRBV5-1 with TRBJ2-2; D not certain. There are 15 residues in the CDR3. Looked up from germline, CDR1 is SGHRS and CDR2 is YFSETQ. V dropped 1 base and J dropped 1 base, with 8 bases sitting between them. In nucleotides, the CDR3 is TGCGCCAGCAGCTTGCGACCAGGGAACACCGGGGAGCTGTTTTTT. As protein: CASSLRPGNTGELFF.

This rearrangement joins TRBV4-1 to TRBJ2-6; no clear D. CDR3 length: 17 residues. Trimming pared 4 bases from V and 0 bases from J, leaving 13 bases between. Germline V CDR1 and CDR2: MGHRA, YSYEKL. CDR3: CASSPGEATSGANVLTF. The CDR3 DNA reads TGCGCCAGCAGCCCCGGTGAGGCGACCTCTGGGGCCAACGTCCTGACTTTC.

The table lists this clone with a few counts. As DNA, the CDR3 is TGTGCCAGCAGTCCCACTCGCAAAACAGGGGCCTATGGCTACACCTTC. It codes for CASSPTRKTGAYGYTF. This chain uses TRBV28 with TRBJ1-2; 7 bases map to TRBD1. The CDR3 is made up of 16 amino acids. Germline V lookup: CDR1 MDHEN, CDR2 SYDVKM. The ends lost 5 bases at V and 4 bases at J; junction bases unmatched: 13.

This clone was detected once. The chain has TRBV2 and TRBJ2-7, with a tentative D call TRBD1 (6 bases). The CDR3 spans 17 residues. The V gene's germline CDR1 is SNHLY and CDR2 FYNNEI. The V gene lost 6 bases and the J gene lost 3 bases, with 24 bases spanning the gap. The CDR3 sequence is CASRTSPYRDNVYEQYF. The CDR3 coding sequence is TGTGCCAGCAGGACCTCGCCTTACCGGGACAATGTCTACGAGCAGTACTTC.

V is TRBV25-1 and J is TRBJ2-1; D assignment may be TRBD1 or TRBD2 (5 bases each). Trimming pared 4 bases from V and 9 bases from J, leaving 10 bases between. Germline values: CDR1 MGHDK, CDR2 SYGVNS. This CDR3 is built from 12 residues. CDR3 loop: CASSAGRFEQFF. DNA of the CDR3: TGTGCCAGCAGTGCGGGACGGTTTGAGCAGTTCTTC.

The chain recombines TRBV6-6 with TRBJ2-2; D is unclear. CDR3 length equals 16 residues. Per germline, CDR1 MNHNY and CDR2 SVGAGI (reference sequence). Trimming removed 2 bases from V and 0 bases from J, with 10 bases in between. This chain's CDR3 is CASSYTRYPNTGELFF. The CDR3 nucleotides are TGTGCCAGCAGTTACACCCGGTATCCGAACACCGGGGAGCTGTTTTTT.

CDR3 loop: CASSSLRKLGSSNQPQHF. CDR3 coding DNA: TGTGCCAGCAGCTCCCTCCGGAAATTAGGTTCGAGCAATCAGCCCCAGCATTTT. The chain couples TRBV5-6 to TRBJ1-5; D unresolved. The length of the CDR3 is 18 residues. The ends were cut back, 3 bases at V and 1 base at J, with 20 bases in the middle. From germline, CDR1 is SGHDT and CDR2 YYEEEE.